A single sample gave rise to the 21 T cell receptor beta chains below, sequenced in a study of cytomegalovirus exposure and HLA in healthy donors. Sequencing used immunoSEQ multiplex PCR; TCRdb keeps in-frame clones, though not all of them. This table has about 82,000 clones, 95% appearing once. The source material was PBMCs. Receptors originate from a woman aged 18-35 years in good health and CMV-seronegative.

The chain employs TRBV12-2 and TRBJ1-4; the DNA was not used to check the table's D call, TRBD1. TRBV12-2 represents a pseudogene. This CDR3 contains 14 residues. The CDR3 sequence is CASRPPGQYEKLFF. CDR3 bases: TGTGCAAGTCGCCCGCCGGGACAGTATGAAAAACTGTTTTTT.

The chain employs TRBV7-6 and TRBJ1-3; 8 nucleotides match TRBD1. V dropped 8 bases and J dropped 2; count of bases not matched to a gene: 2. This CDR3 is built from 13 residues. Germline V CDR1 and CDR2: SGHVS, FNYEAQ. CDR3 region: CASQTGAGNTIYF. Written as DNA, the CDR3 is TGTGCCAGCCAGACAGGGGCTGGAAACACCATATATTTT.

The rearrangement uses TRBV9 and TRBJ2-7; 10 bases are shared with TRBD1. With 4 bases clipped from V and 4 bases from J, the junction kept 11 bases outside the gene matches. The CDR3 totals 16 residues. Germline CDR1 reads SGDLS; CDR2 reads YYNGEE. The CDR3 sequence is CASSPRGDRGEYEQYF. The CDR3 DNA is TGTGCCAGCAGCCCACGGGGGGACAGGGGAGAATACGAGCAGTACTTC.

CDR3 bases: TGTGCCAGCAGCTTCAGGACAGGGAACACTGAAGCTTTCTTT. Protein: CASSFRTGNTEAFF. The chain couples TRBV7-2 to TRBJ1-1; TRBD1 aligns across 7 bases. After removal of 3 bases from V and 1 base from J, the junction contained 2 bases not matched to a gene. Germline V gene lookup returns CDR1 SGHTA and CDR2 FQGNSA. The CDR3 has 14 amino acids.

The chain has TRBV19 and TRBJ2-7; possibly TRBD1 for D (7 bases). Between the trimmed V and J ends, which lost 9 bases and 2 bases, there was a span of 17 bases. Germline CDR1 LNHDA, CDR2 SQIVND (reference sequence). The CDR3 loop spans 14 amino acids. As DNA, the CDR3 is TGTGCCAGCCGTGACAGGGAGGCTCCCTACGAGCAGTACTTC. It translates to CASRDREAPYEQYF.

In nucleotides, the CDR3 is TGCGCCAGCAGACAATACAGGGGCTCGAACACTGAAGCTTTCTTT. It codes for CASRQYRGSNTEAFF. The chain combines TRBV5-1 with TRBJ1-1; 7 bases agree with TRBD1. V was clipped by 5 bases and J by 1 base; unmatched bases: 8. This CDR3 contains 15 residues. Germline V CDR1 and CDR2: SGHRS, YFSETQ.

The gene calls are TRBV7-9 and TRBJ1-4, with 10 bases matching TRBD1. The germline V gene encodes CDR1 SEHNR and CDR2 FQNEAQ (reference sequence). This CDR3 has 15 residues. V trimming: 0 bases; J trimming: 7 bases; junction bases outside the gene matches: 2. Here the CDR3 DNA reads TGTGCCAGCAGCTTAGCCGGGACAGGGGTTGAAAAACTGTTTTTT. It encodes CASSLAGTGVEKLFF.

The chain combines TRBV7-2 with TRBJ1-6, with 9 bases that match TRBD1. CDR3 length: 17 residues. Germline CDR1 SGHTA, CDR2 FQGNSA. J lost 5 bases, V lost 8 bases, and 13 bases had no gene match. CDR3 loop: CASVPFSGQGHNSPLHF. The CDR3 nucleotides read TGTGCCAGCGTACCCTTTTCGGGACAGGGCCATAATTCACCCCTCCACTTT.

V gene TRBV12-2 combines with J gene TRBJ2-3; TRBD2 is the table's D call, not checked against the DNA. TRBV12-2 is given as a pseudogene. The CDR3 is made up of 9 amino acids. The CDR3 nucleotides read TGTGCAAGTCGAATGTCGGAGTATTTT. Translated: CASRMSEYF.

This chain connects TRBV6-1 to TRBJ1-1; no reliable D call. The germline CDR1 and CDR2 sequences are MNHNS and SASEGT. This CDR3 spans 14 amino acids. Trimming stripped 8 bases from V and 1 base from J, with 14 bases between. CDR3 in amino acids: CASRTGSENTEAFF. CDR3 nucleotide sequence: TGTGCCAGCCGAACCGGGTCGGAGAACACTGAAGCTTTCTTT.

The CDR3 region is CASSLSGTGGTGNTIYF. The DNA for the CDR3 is TGTGCCAGCAGCCTCTCCGGGACAGGGGGTACTGGAAACACCATATATTTT. The rearrangement joins TRBV7-9 to TRBJ1-3; TRBD1 matches at 11 bases. With V trimmed by 5 bases and J by 2 bases, 8 bases remained unmatched. Germline values: CDR1 SEHNR, CDR2 FQNEAQ (reference sequence). The CDR3 loop spans 17 amino acids.

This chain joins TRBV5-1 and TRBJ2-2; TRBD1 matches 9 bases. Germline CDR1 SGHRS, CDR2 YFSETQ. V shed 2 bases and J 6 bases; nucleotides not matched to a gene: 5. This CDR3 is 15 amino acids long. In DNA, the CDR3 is TGCGCCAGCAGCTTCAGGACAGGGGAGGCCGGGGAGCTGTTTTTT. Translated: CASSFRTGEAGELFF.

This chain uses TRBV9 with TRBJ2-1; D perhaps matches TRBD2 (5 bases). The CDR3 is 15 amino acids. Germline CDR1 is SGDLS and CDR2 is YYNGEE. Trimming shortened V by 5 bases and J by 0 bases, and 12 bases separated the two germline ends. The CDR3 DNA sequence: TGTGCCAGCAGTGCGGACTTACGCTCCTACAATGAGCAGTTCTTC. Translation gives CASSADLRSYNEQFF.

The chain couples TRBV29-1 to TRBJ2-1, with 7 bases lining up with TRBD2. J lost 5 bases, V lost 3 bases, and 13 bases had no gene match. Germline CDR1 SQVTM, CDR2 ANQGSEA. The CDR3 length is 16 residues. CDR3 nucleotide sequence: TGCAGCGTTGACCCAGTGGGGGGGGTCGGGGACAATGAGCAGTTCTTC. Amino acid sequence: CSVDPVGGVGDNEQFF.

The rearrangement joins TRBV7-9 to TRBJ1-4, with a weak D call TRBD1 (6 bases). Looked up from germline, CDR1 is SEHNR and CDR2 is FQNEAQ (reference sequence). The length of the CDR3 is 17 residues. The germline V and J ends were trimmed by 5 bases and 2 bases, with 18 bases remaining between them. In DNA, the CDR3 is TGTGCCAGCAGCGAAGGGGTGGGGGCAGACACTAATGAAAAACTGTTTTTT. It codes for CASSEGVGADTNEKLFF. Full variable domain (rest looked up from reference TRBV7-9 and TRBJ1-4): DTGVSQNPRHKITKRGQNVTFRCDPISEHNRLYWYRQTLGQGPEFLTYFQNEAQLEKSRLLSDRFSAERPKGSFSTLEIQRTEQGDSAMYLCASSEGVGADTNEKLFFGSGTQLSVL.

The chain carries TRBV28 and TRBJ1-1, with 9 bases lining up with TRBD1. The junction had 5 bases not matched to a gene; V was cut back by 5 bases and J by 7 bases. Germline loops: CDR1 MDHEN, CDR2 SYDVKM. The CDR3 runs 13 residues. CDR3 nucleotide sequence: TGTGCCAGCAGTCCGGGACAGGGAGATGAAGCTTTCTTT. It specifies CASSPGQGDEAFF.

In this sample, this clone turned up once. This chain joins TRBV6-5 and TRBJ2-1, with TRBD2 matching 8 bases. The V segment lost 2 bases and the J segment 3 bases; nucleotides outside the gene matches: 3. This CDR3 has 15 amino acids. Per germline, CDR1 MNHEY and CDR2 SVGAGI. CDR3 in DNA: TGTGCCAGCAGTTACGTCCTAGCGGGCTACAATGAGCAGTTCTTC. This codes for CASSYVLAGYNEQFF.

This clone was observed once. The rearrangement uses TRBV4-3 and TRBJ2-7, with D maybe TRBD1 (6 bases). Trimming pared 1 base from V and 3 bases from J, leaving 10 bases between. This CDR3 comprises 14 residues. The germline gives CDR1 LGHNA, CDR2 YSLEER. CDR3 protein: CASSQGTDNYEQYF. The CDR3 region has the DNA TGCGCCAGCAGCCAAGGGACAGACAACTACGAGCAGTACTTC.

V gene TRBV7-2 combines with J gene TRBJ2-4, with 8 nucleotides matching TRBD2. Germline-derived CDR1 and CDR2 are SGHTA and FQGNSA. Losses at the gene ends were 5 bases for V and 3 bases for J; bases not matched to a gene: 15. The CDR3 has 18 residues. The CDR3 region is CASSREGHSLDVKNIQYF. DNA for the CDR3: TGTGCCAGCAGCCGGGAGGGCCACAGCCTGGACGTCAAAAACATTCAGTACTTC.

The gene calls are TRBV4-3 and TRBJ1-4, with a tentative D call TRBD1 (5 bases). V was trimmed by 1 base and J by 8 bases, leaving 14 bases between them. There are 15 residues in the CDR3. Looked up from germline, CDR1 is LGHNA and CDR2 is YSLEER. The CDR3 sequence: CASSQGGGTAEKLFF. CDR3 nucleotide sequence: TGCGCCAGCAGCCAAGGCGGGGGGACGGCCGAAAAACTGTTTTTT.

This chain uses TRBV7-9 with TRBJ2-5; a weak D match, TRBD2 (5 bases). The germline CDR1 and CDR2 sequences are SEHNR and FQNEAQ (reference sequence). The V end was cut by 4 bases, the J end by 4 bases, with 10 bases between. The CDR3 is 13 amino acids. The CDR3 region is CASSSPGSETQYF. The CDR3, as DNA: TGTGCCAGCAGCTCACCGGGATCAGAGACCCAGTACTTC.